This entry concerns a single T cell receptor (beta chain). What it binds is not known. Through a sample-barcoded 5' primer and a J-beta primer mix, a second PCR was run for roughly 7 to 12 cycles. All cDNA molecules were each tagged by a template-switch adaptor with 12 random nucleotides. TCRdb re-called the 5' RACE reads with MiXCR, one entry per CDR3 protein. The sample shows 850,000 to 1,300,000 distinct CDR3 sequences, around 45% of them seen only once. The CDR3 extends over 16 amino acids. The V gene's germline CDR1 is SGHTA and CDR2 FQGNSA. V lost 4 bases and J lost 4; bases outside the gene matches: 10. The record originates from a study of blood T cells in healthy people across ages. General observations from the study: A roughly linear fall in TCR beta diversity per million T cells was seen with increasing age. More naive CD4+ cells and higher diversity marked long-lived donors relative to aged donors.

The specimen sequenced was blood. This receptor was identified in a woman aged 60-75 years in good health. V and J are TRBV7-2 and TRBJ2-1; 7 nucleotides align to TRBD2. CDR3 region: CASSSGRASGYNEQFF. In nucleotides, the CDR3 is TGTGCCAGCAGCTCTGGTAGGGCTAGCGGTTACAATGAGCAGTTCTTC.